A single T cell receptor (beta chain) is shown here with its context. What it recognizes is unknown. The sample is drawn from a study of blood T cells in healthy people across ages. Trimming shortened V by 5 bases and J by 6 bases, and 16 bases separated the two germline ends. Per germline, CDR1 MDHEN and CDR2 SYDVKM. The CDR3 is made up of 14 amino acids. Study conclusions and caveats: Per-million-T-cell TCR beta diversity fell roughly linearly with age. Naive CD4+ cell counts and diversity both ran higher in long-lived than in aged donors.

Using a J-beta primer mix together with a sample-barcoded 5' primer, a second PCR was run for roughly 7 to 12 cycles. TCRdb fed the 5' RACE reads into MiXCR, producing one record per CDR3 protein. The table lists hundreds of thousands of distinct CDR3 sequences, roughly 40% of them singletons. The rearrangement joins TRBV28 to TRBJ1-1; the D is unclear. Sequencing was done on a sample of blood. This clonotype originated in a man aged 18-30 years in good health. As DNA, the CDR3 is TGTGCCAGCAGTCCCCCCCGGTGGGAGCCTGAAGCTTTCTTT. Protein sequence: CASSPPRWEPEAFF.